This T cell receptor beta chain stems from a study of blood T cells in healthy people across ages. As concerns this clonotype: Its cognate antigen is unknown.

J was trimmed by 6 bases and V by 6 bases; bases with no gene match: 10. There are 14 residues in the CDR3. From germline, CDR1 is SQVTM and CDR2 ANQGSEA. Notes on the study in general: Among long-lived donors, naive CD4+ cells were more numerous and diversity higher than in aged donors. Researchers deemed the diversity estimates from one million T cells underestimates.

Sample-barcoded 5' priming and a J-beta primer mix drove a second PCR of roughly 6 to 12 cycles. TCRdb fed the 5' RACE reads into MiXCR, producing one record per CDR3 protein. The sample yields about 1.4 million distinct CDR3 sequences, 55% to 75% seen once. Specimen: blood. The chain links TRBV29-1 to TRBJ1-2, with 10 bases matching TRBD1. This sequence originates from a man aged 18 to 29 in good health. The CDR3 loop reads CSVVDRGRFDGYTF. The CDR3 bases are TGCAGCGTGGTTGACAGGGGGCGTTTCGATGGCTACACCTTC.